The rows below give T cell receptor beta chains drawn from one sample of a study of OX40 agonist ivuxolimab in advanced cancers. The table came from immunoSEQ multiplex PCR; TCRdb's copy has only in-frame clones and leaves some out. In the table there are 70,000 to 100,000 clones, around 91% of which are singletons. This material consisted of CD4+ or CD8+ T cells sorted from blood, taken in a trial of the OX40 agonist ivuxolimab. These receptors were taken from an adult with an advanced solid tumor such as melanoma, head and neck, liver or kidney cancer. The CDR3 runs from the conserved cysteine through the conserved F or W. D genes are given only for firm matches. Clone size is shown for a subset of rows, as once, few, many or a class of expanded clone.

NA | TRBJ1-2 | once | TRBV29-1 | CSVGARLANYGYTF | TGCAGCGTCGGAGCCAGACTAGCTAACTATGGCTACACCTTC
NA | TRBJ1-4 | NA | TRBV5-8 | CASSLGELMEKLFF | TGTGCCAGCAGCTTGGGAGAGCTAATGGAAAAACTGTTTTTT
TRBD2 | TRBJ2-2 | NA | TRBV18 | CASSPPTSGWNTGELFF | TGTGCCAGCTCACCCCCCACTAGCGGGTGGAACACCGGGGAGCTGTTTTTT
NA | TRBJ2-3 | NA | TRBV18 | CASSPPASSTDTQYF | TGTGCCAGCTCACCACCGGCCTCTAGCACAGATACGCAGTATTTT
TRBD1 | TRBJ1-1 | NA | TRBV19 | CASSPRTGRWTEAFF | TGTGCCAGTAGTCCACGGACAGGGAGGTGGACTGAAGCTTTCTTT
TRBD2 | TRBJ2-1 | NA | TRBV5-1 | CASSLAGGNEQFF | TGCGCCAGCAGCTTGGCGGGAGGGAATGAGCAGTTCTTC
NA | TRBJ2-6 | NA | TRBV19 | CATRHSGSAGANVLTF | TGTGCCACTAGACACTCCGGGTCGGCTGGGGCCAACGTCCTGACTTTC
NA | TRBJ1-1 | NA | TRBV6-1 | CASRKPDGNTEAFF | TGTGCCAGCAGAAAACCGGACGGAAACACTGAAGCTTTCTTT
NA | TRBJ2-7 | once | TRBV19 | CATSSGTTSYEQYF | TGTGCCACCTCCTCAGGGACGACCTCCTACGAGCAGTACTTC
TRBD2 | TRBJ2-1 | NA | TRBV7-8 | CASSHRLADYNEQFF | TGTGCCAGCAGCCATCGACTAGCGGACTACAATGAGCAGTTCTTC
NA | TRBJ1-3 | NA | TRBV5-1 | CASSPQGENTIYF | TGCGCCAGCAGCCCTCAGGGTGAAAACACCATATATTTT
NA | TRBJ1-5 | once | TRBV19 | CASSIAVDSHSNQPQHF | TGTGCCAGTAGTATAGCTGTTGACAGTCATAGCAATCAGCCCCAGCATTTT
NA | TRBJ2-7 | NA | TRBV12-1 | CASSSWQGAGVCYEQYF | TGTGCCAGCAGCTCTTGGCAGGGAGCGGGAGTTTGCTACGAGCAGTACTTC
TRBD2 | TRBJ2-1 | NA | TRBV7-9 | CASSLVVLAASYNEQFF | TGTGCCAGCAGCTTAGTTGTACTAGCGGCCTCCTACAATGAGCAGTTCTTC
TRBD1 | TRBJ1-5 | NA | TRBV25-1 | CASRGQGGNQPQHF | TGTGCCAGCAGAGGACAGGGTGGCAATCAGCCCCAGCATTTT
TRBD2 | TRBJ2-5 | once | TRBV11-2 | CASSLLAGVYQETQYF | TGTGCCAGCAGCTTATTGGCGGGAGTCTACCAAGAGACCCAGTACTTC
NA | TRBJ1-5 | NA | TRBV19 | CASSIHSYNQPQHF | TGTGCCAGTAGTATCCACAGCTACAATCAGCCCCAGCATTTT
NA | TRBJ1-4 | NA | TRBV30 | CAWSQDFNEKLFF | TGTGCCTGGAGCCAGGACTTTAATGAAAAACTGTTTTTT
TRBD2 | TRBJ2-1 | NA | TRBV19 | CASSMGTSGSSYNEQFF | TGTGCCAGTAGTATGGGGACTAGCGGGAGCTCCTACAATGAGCAGTTCTTC
TRBD2 | TRBJ2-7 | NA | TRBV5-4 | CASSLGGLAGGTYEQYF | TGTGCCAGCAGCTTGGGGGGACTAGCGGGAGGGACCTACGAGCAGTACTTC